One and the same sample provided the 6 T cell receptor beta chains below, sequenced in a study of shared clonotypes between healthy human individuals. The repertoire was sequenced with immunoSEQ multiplex PCR; TCRdb's copy has only in-frame clones and lacks some. The data show 2 million to 3 million clones, with 93% seen just once and 0.36% held by the top ten. Sample: naive CD4+ T cells from PBMCs. The subset here: CD45RA+ positively selected. These receptor sequences come from a man younger than 35 in good health. Some clones in this sample may be carry-over from other donors' samples.

Comments on this clone: The same CDR3 also results from other DNA sequences found in this sample. The chain couples TRBV30 to TRBJ2-3, with 8 bases identical to TRBD1. Unmatched junction bases numbered 20, after V lost 6 bases and J lost 6 bases. Germline CDR1 GTSNPN, CDR2 SVGIG (reference sequence). There are 17 residues in the CDR3. CDR3 protein: CACGTGFLGGSTDTQYF. Here the CDR3 DNA reads TGTGCCTGTGGGACAGGCTTCCTCGGAGGTTCGACCGATACGCAGTATTTT.

The V call is TRBV18, the J call TRBJ1-2; 12 nucleotides match TRBD1. The germline CDR1 and CDR2 sequences are KGHSH and LQKENI. Trimming took 3 bases from V and 0 from J; bases not matched to a gene: 14. The CDR3 runs 20 residues. CDR3 amino acids: CASSPIVLSRDRGPNYGYTF. The CDR3 DNA is TGTGCCAGCTCACCCATAGTACTGTCGAGGGACAGGGGGCCTAACTATGGCTACACCTTC.

The chain carries TRBV18 and TRBJ2-1, with 8 nucleotides matching TRBD1. The CDR3 contains 14 residues. The germline CDR1 and CDR2 sequences are KGHSH and LQKENI. V shed 3 bases, J shed 5 bases, and the junction held 3 bases outside the gene matches. This CDR3 is CASSPDRVNNEQFF. DNA for the CDR3: TGTGCCAGCTCACCGGACAGGGTAAACAATGAGCAGTTCTTC.

Details on this clone: A clone one base away is much larger, so this may be a read error. The same CDR3 arises from other DNA sequences in this sample as well. The DNA for the CDR3 is TGTGCCAGCTCACCACCTAACACCGGGGAGCTGTTTTTT. Translating it yields CASSPPNTGELFF. This sequence joins TRBV18 and TRBJ2-2; D is ambiguous. This CDR3 has 13 amino acids. Deletions cut 0 bases from V and 2 bases from J, with 1 base between. The V gene's germline CDR1 is KGHSH and CDR2 LQKENI.

This rearrangement joins TRBV7-2 to TRBJ2-5, with D unclear. Trimming stripped 5 bases from V and 4 bases from J, with 8 bases between. Germline V lookup: CDR1 SGHTA, CDR2 FQGNSA. The CDR3 totals 12 residues. The CDR3 sequence: CASSPVRETQYF. The DNA for the CDR3 is TGTGCCAGCAGCCCCGTGCGAGAGACCCAGTACTTC.

The rearrangement joins TRBV29-1 to TRBJ2-1; no clear D. The ends were cut back, 1 base at V and 4 bases at J, with 14 bases in the middle. In germline, CDR1 is SQVTM, CDR2 ANQGSEA. The CDR3 is 15 residues long. CDR3 protein: CSVEGSSRAYNEQFF. The CDR3 DNA follows: TGCAGCGTTGAAGGTTCGAGCCGGGCTTACAATGAGCAGTTCTTC.